These 6 T cell receptor beta chains originate from one sample sequenced in a study of blood T cell repertoires in COVID-19. The data were produced by immunoSEQ multiplex PCR, yet TCRdb's version contains in-frame clones alone and is incomplete. The sample has over 200,000 clones, 80% to 90% seen once. The source material was peripheral blood. The receptors originated from a woman aged 45-60 years with acute or convalescent COVID-19.

This chain connects TRBV5-8 to TRBJ1-5; D unresolved. V lost 3 bases to trimming and J lost 1 base, with 8 bases between them. CDR1 SGHTS and CDR2 YDEGEE come from the germline V gene. CDR3 length equals 14 residues. CDR3 DNA: TGTGCCAGCAGCTCCGACACCAGCAATCAGCCCCAGCATTTT. The encoded protein is CASSSDTSNQPQHF.

The count of this clone is one. The chain joins TRBV4-1 to TRBJ1-2; maybe TRBD1 (5 bases). V was trimmed by 0 bases and J by 4 bases, leaving 9 bases between them. From germline, CDR1 is MGHRA and CDR2 YSYEKL. This CDR3 is 14 amino acids long. This CDR3 reads CASSQENGGYGYTF. The CDR3 coding sequence is TGCGCCAGCAGCCAAGAGAACGGGGGCTATGGCTACACCTTC.

This clone has a single count. The chain has TRBV20-1 and TRBJ2-7, with TRBD2 as a possible D gene (5 bases). Germline lookup yields CDR1 DFQATT and CDR2 SNEGSKA (reference sequence). The V gene lost 6 bases and the J gene lost 7 bases, with 13 bases spanning the gap. The CDR3 contains 11 residues. CDR3 sequence reads: CSADRSGEQYF. Written as DNA, the CDR3 is TGCAGTGCCGACCGTTCGGGGGAGCAGTACTTC.

The chain links TRBV21-1 to TRBJ2-7; the tabulated D call, TRBD1, remains unverified against the DNA. TRBV21-1 is listed as a pseudogene. This CDR3 contains 12 residues. The CDR3 coding sequence is TGTGCCAGCATCAGGTCCATCTACGAGCAGTACTTC. This encodes CASIRSIYEQYF.

This sequence joins TRBV30 and TRBJ2-5; the match to TRBD1 covers 8 bases. With V trimmed by 3 bases and J by 5 bases, 11 bases remained unmatched. This CDR3 is 15 amino acids long. CDR1 GTSNPN and CDR2 SVGIG come from the germline V gene (reference sequence). CDR3 amino acids: CAWSPPGGARETQYF. The CDR3 bases are TGTGCCTGGAGCCCCCCAGGGGGCGCAAGGGAGACCCAGTACTTC.

V and J are TRBV15 and TRBJ2-5, with D perhaps TRBD2 (6 bases). The CDR3 extends over 14 amino acids. The V end was cut by 2 bases, the J end by 3 bases, with 10 bases between. Germline V lookup: CDR1 LNHNV, CDR2 YYDKDF (reference sequence). CDR3 sequence: CATSRSGSEETQYF. The CDR3 region has the DNA TGTGCCACCAGCAGAAGCGGGTCGGAAGAGACCCAGTACTTC.